A selection of T cell receptor beta chains follows, all from one sample in a study of blood T cell repertoires in COVID-19. The table came from immunoSEQ multiplex PCR; TCRdb's copy has only in-frame clones and leaves some out. Of about 89,000 clones in the sample, around 90% were seen once. Material: peripheral blood. Every receptor here comes from a male donor with acute or convalescent COVID-19. Both conserved end residues are part of each CDR3. A D gene is named only where the DNA matches it firmly. Some rows have no size entry. The others give once, few or many, or a class for an expanded clone.

cdr3_nt cdr3_aa d_call clone_size j_call cdr3_length v_call
TGCGCCAGCAGCTTGGACGGGACAGGGGTTGAAAAACTGTTTTTT CASSLDGTGVEKLFF TRBD1 - TRBJ1-4 15 TRBV5-1
TGTGCCAGCAGCGAAGGGCAAGGGGCGAACACCGGGGAGCTGTTTTTT CASSEGQGANTGELFF - - TRBJ2-2 16 TRBV9
TGTGCCAGCTCCCCAAGCGAGGGGCAGTACTTC CASSPSEGQYF - once TRBJ2-7 11 TRBV18
TGTGCCAGCTCTCGAGGGACGGACAGCTCCTACAATGAGCAGTTCTTC CASSRGTDSSYNEQFF - - TRBJ2-1 16 TRBV18
TGTGCCTGGAGCCCGGGACTTGACGGCACTGAAGCTTTCTTT CAWSPGLDGTEAFF - - TRBJ1-1 14 TRBV30
TGTGCCAGCAGCCAAGATGGACTAGCGGGGGGCCCAGCCAAAAACATTCAGTACTTC CASSQDGLAGGPAKNIQYF TRBD2 few TRBJ2-4 19 TRBV4-2
TGTGCCAGCAGTCCGCCGGGACAGGGCTCACCCCTCCACTTT CASSPPGQGSPLHF TRBD1 - TRBJ1-6 14 TRBV25-1
TGTGCCAGTAGTGAAACAGGGCGGAACACTGAAGCTTTCTTT CASSETGRNTEAFF - - TRBJ1-1 14 TRBV19
TGTGCCAGCATCCCTCGGGGTGCCGGGACAGGGAACACCGGGGAGCTGTTTTTT CASIPRGAGTGNTGELFF TRBD1 - TRBJ2-2 18 TRBV7-9
TGCGCCAGCAGTAAGCGGGACTACCTTTATGTGGATACGCAGTATTTT CASSKRDYLYVDTQYF TRBD2 - TRBJ2-3 16 TRBV10-1
TGTGCCAGTAGACTCAGTACAGGGGGCGAGACCCAGTACTTC CASRLSTGGETQYF TRBD1 - TRBJ2-5 14 TRBV19
TGTGCCAGCAGTTTAGGGGGGGAGGTCTATTCACCCCTCCACTTT CASSLGGEVYSPLHF - - TRBJ1-6 15 TRBV28
TGCGCCAGCAGCTTCGACAGGGGACCAGCGGGAGATACGCAGTATTTT CASSFDRGPAGDTQYF TRBD1 - TRBJ2-3 16 TRBV5-1
TGTGCCAGCAGTCCATTCCCCGACAGGGGGGGCACCGGGGAGCTGTTTTTT CASSPFPDRGGTGELFF TRBD1 - TRBJ2-2 17 TRBV6-6
TGTGCCAGCAGCCAAGCCCTCGACAGGAACTATGGCTACACCTTC CASSQALDRNYGYTF - - TRBJ1-2 15 TRBV3-1/TRBV3-2
TGCGCCAGCAGCCGGGACGGCGGGGTTGGCAATGAGCAGTTCTTC CASSRDGGVGNEQFF - - TRBJ2-1 15 TRBV4-1
TGTGCCTGGTCCTCGTTGGGACTAGCGGGGGACACAGATACGCAGTATTTT CAWSSLGLAGDTDTQYF TRBD2 - TRBJ2-3 17 TRBV30
TGTGCCATCAGTGCGGACAGGGGATCAGATACGCAGTATTTT CAISADRGSDTQYF TRBD1 - TRBJ2-3 14 TRBV10-3
TGTGCCAGCGGGGGACTAGCGGGCCCCGGGGAGCTGTTTTTT CASGGLAGPGELFF TRBD2 - TRBJ2-2 14 TRBV6-5
TGCGCCAGCAGAGGGGACAGCGGGTACGAGCAGTACTTC CASRGDSGYEQYF - few TRBJ2-7 13 TRBV5-1
TGTGCCAGCAGTGAACAGGGGTTATCCGAGCAGTACTTC CASSEQGLSEQYF - - TRBJ2-7 13 TRBV6-1
TGTGCCTGGAGGTTGGACACGAACACTGAAGCTTTCTTT CAWRLDTNTEAFF - - TRBJ1-1 13 TRBV30
TGTGCCAGCAGCTTACGGCCCAGCTCCAGACAGCAAACTAGCACAGATACGCAGTATTTT CASSLRPSSRQQTSTDTQYF - - TRBJ2-3 20 TRBV7-8
TGTGCCAGCAGCCAAGTTCAGGGTCTGGCCGGGGAGCTGTTTTTT CASSQVQGLAGELFF - - TRBJ2-2 15 TRBV3-1/TRBV3-2
TGTGCCAGCAGAACGGGACAGCTCTCTGGAAACACCATATATTTT CASRTGQLSGNTIYF TRBD1 - TRBJ1-3 15 TRBV6-5
TGTGCCAGCAGTGATCCACAGGGACATGGCTACACCTTC CASSDPQGHGYTF - - TRBJ1-2 13 TRBV12-3/TRBV12-4
TGTGCCAGCAGTTTAGTGACAGGGAACGCTTTCTTT CASSLVTGNAFF TRBD1 - TRBJ1-1 12 TRBV12-3/TRBV12-4
TGTGCCACCAGCAGAGACCAGGTGGATACGCAGTATTTT CATSRDQVDTQYF - once TRBJ2-3 13 TRBV15
TGCAGCGCGAAGGCTCCGGACAGGGCGGCAAACATTCAGTACTTC CSAKAPDRAANIQYF TRBD1 - TRBJ2-4 15 TRBV29-1
TGTGCCACCTCAGGGGTCACCGGGGAGCTGTTTTTT CATSGVTGELFF - - TRBJ2-2 12 TRBV27
TGCGCCAGCAGCTTGTATAGTGGTGGTGAGCAGTTCTTC CASSLYSGGEQFF - - TRBJ2-1 13 TRBV5-1
TGTGCCAGCAGCCAAGGGAGAGGAGGAAAACTGTTTTTT CASSQGRGGKLFF - - TRBJ1-4 13 TRBV3-1/TRBV3-2
TGCGCCAGCAGCCAACCCCACGGGGGGCGGGGAACCGGGGAGCTGTTTTTT CASSQPHGGRGTGELFF - - TRBJ2-2 17 TRBV4-1
TGTGCCAGCAGTTCCTCTAGCGGGGGGGCATATGAGCAGTTCTTC CASSSSSGGAYEQFF TRBD2 - TRBJ2-1 15 TRBV6-6
TGTGCCAGCAGGGATAACAGGGGGCCAAATGAAAAACTGTTTTTT CASRDNRGPNEKLFF TRBD1 - TRBJ1-4 15 TRBV28
TGCGCCAGCAGCCGCGTCTCTGGGGCAGATAAAACTAATTCACCCCTCCACTTT CASSRVSGADKTNSPLHF - - TRBJ1-6 18 TRBV4-1
TGTGCCAGCAGCCCCGGACAGATCCCGACCTACGAGCAGTACTTC CASSPGQIPTYEQYF - - TRBJ2-7 15 TRBV7-9
TGCGCCAGCAGCTTGCTGGGGGGGAGCACCGGGGAGCTGTTTTTT CASSLLGGSTGELFF TRBD2 - TRBJ2-2 15 TRBV5-1
TGTGCCAGCTCACTGGACAGGAATTCACCCCTCCACTTT CASSLDRNSPLHF TRBD1 - TRBJ1-6 13 TRBV18
TGTGCCAGCAGCTTGGGAGTCTCTGGGGCCAACGTCCTGACTTTC CASSLGVSGANVLTF - - TRBJ2-6 15 TRBV5-4
TGCGCCAGCAGCTTGGCCGCGGCTAGGGGGAATGAGCAGTTCTTC CASSLAAARGNEQFF - - TRBJ2-1 15 TRBV5-1
TGTGCCAGCAGGTTGCCGGGGAGAGATACGCAGTATTTT CASRLPGRDTQYF - - TRBJ2-3 13 TRBV12-3/TRBV12-4
TGCAGCGTTGGCGATAGCGGGGCGAACACCGGGGAGCTGTTTTTT CSVGDSGANTGELFF TRBD2 - TRBJ2-2 15 TRBV29-1
TGCAGCGTTGATGGGACAGGGGGCGGCTACGAGCAGTACTTC CSVDGTGGGYEQYF TRBD1 - TRBJ2-7 14 TRBV29-1
TGTGCCAGCAGTGAAGCGCTTGGGAGACTGAACACTGAAGCTTTCTTT CASSEALGRLNTEAFF - - TRBJ1-1 16 TRBV2
TGTGCCAGCAGAGATGGGGGACAGCTCGCCGGAGCTTTCTTT CASRDGGQLAGAFF TRBD1 - TRBJ1-1 14 TRBV28
TGTGCCAGTAGTACCTTGGGACAGGTGAACAATCAGCCCCAGCATTTT CASSTLGQVNNQPQHF TRBD1 - TRBJ1-5 16 TRBV19
TGTGCCAGTGGGCTTGGCTACACCTTC CASGLGYTF - once TRBJ1-2 9 TRBV28
TGTGCCAGTAGTACCTTTTTCCGGGACAGGGCGAATGAAAAACTGTTTTTT CASSTFFRDRANEKLFF TRBD1 - TRBJ1-4 17 TRBV19
TGTGCCACCAGCAGAGACCCCCAGGTGGGCACTGAAGCTTTCTTT CATSRDPQVGTEAFF - - TRBJ1-1 15 TRBV15
TGTGCCAGCAGCTTTACAGGGGGGTACACCGGGGAGCTGTTTTTT CASSFTGGYTGELFF TRBD1 - TRBJ2-2 15 TRBV7-8
TGCGCCAGCAGCTTGGGGGCCCCACCCGGGGACACTGAAGCTTTCTTT CASSLGAPPGDTEAFF - - TRBJ1-1 16 TRBV5-1
TGTGCCAGCAGCAGAGGAAATAATGAAAAACTGTTTTTT CASSRGNNEKLFF - few TRBJ1-4 13 TRBV6-5